A selection of T cell receptor beta chains follows, all from one sample in a study of CD8 T cells in ankylosing spondylitis. TCRdb processed the 5' RACE reads anew with MiXCR; each CDR3 protein has one entry. The sample includes around 39,000 distinct CDR3 sequences, more than 9.5% of them seen just once. The sequencing input was synovial fluid, either unsorted or a sorted T cell fraction (not recorded which). These receptors originate from a male donor with ankylosing spondylitis. Both conserved end residues are part of each CDR3.

cdr3_length | v_call | cdr3_aa
15 | TRBV25-1 | CASSDEGQPDYGYTF
13 | TRBV15 | CATSDSLTYEQYF
17 | TRBV5-6 | CASSETSGNLPKNIQYF
13 | TRBV27 | CASIASGTDTQYF
13 | TRBV19 | CASSIVLGDEQYF
14 | TRBV29-1 | CSVEVLAGHREQYF
13 | TRBV5-5 | CASSLQGRETQYF
14 | TRBV4-1 | CASSGELSGNTIYF
14 | TRBV9 | CASSLGPVTGELFF
12 | TRBV25-1 | CASSGGAKTQYF
13 | TRBV5-1 | CASSPGTGETQYF
15 | TRBV19 | CASSSRTALAYEQYF
15 | TRBV4-1 | CASSQGGGVHTEAFF
15 | TRBV5-6 | CASSPAASLNYGYTF
16 | TRBV5-1 | CASSSKDQGGNYGYTF
14 | TRBV7-2 | CASSPEGGAGKLFF
11 | TRBV11-3 | CASSLASEQFF
17 | TRBV2 | CASSGGRLAGGPDEQFF
22 | TRBV12-3/TRBV12-4 | CASSLRSLGLAGPASLLNEQFF
19 | TRBV21-1 | CASSKVSRPSGGSTDTQYF
16 | TRBV5-4 | CASSPGQGALAGELFF
16 | TRBV27 | CASTPDPGQVGNEQFF
15 | TRBV19 | CANSILAGDYNEQFF
14 | TRBV7-8 | CASSLGGRSYEQYF